This T cell receptor (beta chain) is from a study of blood T cell repertoires in COVID-19. Looking at the study overall: Sites across the United States, Italy and Spain contributed samples from acute and convalescent COVID-19. The analysed material was cDNA or gDNA that came from T cells, B-cell-depleted T cells, or PBMCs.

While infection was still active, Seattle patients were enrolled and then followed longitudinally. Methods used by the authors: Using reference gene primer amplification, nucleated cell counts were estimated. Repertoires were generated with immunoSEQ multiplex PCR, while TCRdb's copy carries only in-frame clones and drops some. V, J and clone size are taken as reported in that table, and D and trimming were inferred from the DNA itself. Here the sample spans hundreds of thousands of clones, 85% to 90% being singletons. Trimming removed 7 bases from V and 7 bases from J; junction bases left unmatched: 6. This CDR3 has 12 amino acids. CDR1 LGHNT and CDR2 FRNRAP come from the germline V gene.

The genes are TRBV12-5 and TRBJ1-1; 7 bases align to TRBD1. This sequence was found in a woman in her forties or fifties with COVID-19, enrolled during active disease. The specimen sequenced was peripheral blood. The DNA of the CDR3 is TGTGCTAGTGCCTCGGGACAGCGTGAAGCTTTCTTT. Translating gives CASASGQREAFF.